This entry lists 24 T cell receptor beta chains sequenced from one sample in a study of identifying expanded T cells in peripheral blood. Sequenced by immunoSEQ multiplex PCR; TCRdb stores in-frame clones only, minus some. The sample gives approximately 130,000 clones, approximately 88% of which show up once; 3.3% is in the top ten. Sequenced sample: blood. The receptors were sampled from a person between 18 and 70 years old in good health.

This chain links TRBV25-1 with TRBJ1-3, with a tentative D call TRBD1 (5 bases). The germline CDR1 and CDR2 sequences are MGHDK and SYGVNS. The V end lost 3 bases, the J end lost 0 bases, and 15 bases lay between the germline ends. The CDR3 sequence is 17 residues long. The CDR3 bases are TGTGCCAGCAGTGAGGGCGCGGGGGGAGGCTCTGGAAACACCATATATTTT. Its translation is CASSEGAGGGSGNTIYF.

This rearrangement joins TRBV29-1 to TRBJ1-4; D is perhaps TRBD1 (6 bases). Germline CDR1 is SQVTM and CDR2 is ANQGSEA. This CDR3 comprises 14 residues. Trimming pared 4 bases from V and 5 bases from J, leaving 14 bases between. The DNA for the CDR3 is TGCAGCGTTGTATCAGGGGAGGGGAATGAAAAACTGTTTTTT. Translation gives CSVVSGEGNEKLFF.

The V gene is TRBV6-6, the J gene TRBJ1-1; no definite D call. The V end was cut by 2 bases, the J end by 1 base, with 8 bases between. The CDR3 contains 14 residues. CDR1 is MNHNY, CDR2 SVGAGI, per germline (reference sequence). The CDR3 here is CASSYKSGNTEAFF. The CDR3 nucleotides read TGTGCCAGCAGTTACAAGTCAGGGAACACTGAAGCTTTCTTT.

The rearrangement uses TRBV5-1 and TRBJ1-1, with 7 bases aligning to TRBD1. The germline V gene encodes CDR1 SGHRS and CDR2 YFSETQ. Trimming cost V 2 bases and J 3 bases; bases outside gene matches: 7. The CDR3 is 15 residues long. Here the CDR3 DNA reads TGCGCCAGCAGCTTTTACGGGACAGACTACACTGAAGCTTTCTTT. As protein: CASSFYGTDYTEAFF.

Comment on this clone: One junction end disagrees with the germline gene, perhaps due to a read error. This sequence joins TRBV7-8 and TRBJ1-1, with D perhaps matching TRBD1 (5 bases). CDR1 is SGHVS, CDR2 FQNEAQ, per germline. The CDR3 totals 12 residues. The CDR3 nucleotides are TGTGCCAGCAGCTCAGTTTCAGGGATGGTAGTTTTT. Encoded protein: CASSSVSGMVVF.

The CDR3 DNA reads as TGTGCCAGCAGTTACTCGCCAGGCTTGAACACTGAAGCTTTCTTT. Amino acids: CASSYSPGLNTEAFF. The rearrangement uses TRBV6-5 and TRBJ1-1; D not certain. CDR1 is MNHEY and CDR2 is SVGAGI in the germline V gene. The CDR3 consists of 15 residues. Trimming removed 0 bases from V and 0 bases from J, with 8 bases in between.

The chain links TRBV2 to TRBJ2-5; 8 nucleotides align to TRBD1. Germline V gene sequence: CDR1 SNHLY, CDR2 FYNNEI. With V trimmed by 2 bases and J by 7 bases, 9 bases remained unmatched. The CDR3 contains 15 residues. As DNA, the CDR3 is TGTGCCAGCAGTGAAACCAGGGGGCAGGCTCGGACCCAGTACTTC. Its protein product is CASSETRGQARTQYF.

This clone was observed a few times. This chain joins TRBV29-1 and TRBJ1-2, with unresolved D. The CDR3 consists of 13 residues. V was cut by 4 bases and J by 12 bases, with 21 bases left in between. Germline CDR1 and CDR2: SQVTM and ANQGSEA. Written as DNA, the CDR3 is TGCAGCGTTGGTGATCGGACCCCGTGGGAGAACACCTTC. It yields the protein CSVGDRTPWENTF. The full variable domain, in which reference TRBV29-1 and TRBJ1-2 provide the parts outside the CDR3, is SAVISQKPSRDICQRGTSLTIQCQVDSQVTMMFWYRQQPGQSLTLIATANQGSEATYESGFVIDKFPISRPNLTFSTLTVSNMSPEDSSIYLCSVGDRTPWENTFGSGTRLTVV.

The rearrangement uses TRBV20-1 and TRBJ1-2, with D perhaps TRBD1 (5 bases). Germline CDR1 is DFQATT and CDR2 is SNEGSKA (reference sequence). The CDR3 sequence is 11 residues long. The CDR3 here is CIIRDNYGYTF. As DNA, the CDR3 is TGCATAATCCGGGACAACTATGGCTACACCTTC.

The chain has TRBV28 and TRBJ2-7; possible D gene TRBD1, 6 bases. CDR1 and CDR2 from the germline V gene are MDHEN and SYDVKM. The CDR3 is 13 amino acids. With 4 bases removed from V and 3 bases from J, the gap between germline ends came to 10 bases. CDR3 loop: CASSYGQNYEQYF. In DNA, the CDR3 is TGTGCCAGCAGTTACGGACAGAACTACGAGCAGTACTTC. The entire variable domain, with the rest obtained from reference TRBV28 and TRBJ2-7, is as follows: DVKVTQSSRYLVKRTGEKVFLECVQDMDHENMFWYRQDPGLGLRLIYFSYDVKMKEKGDIPEGYSVSREKKERFSLILESASTNQTSMYLCASSYGQNYEQYFGPGTRLTVT.

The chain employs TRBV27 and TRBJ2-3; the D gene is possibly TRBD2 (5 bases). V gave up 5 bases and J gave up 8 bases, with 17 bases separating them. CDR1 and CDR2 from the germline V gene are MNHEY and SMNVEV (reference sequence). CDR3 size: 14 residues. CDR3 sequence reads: CASSPRTERGTQYF. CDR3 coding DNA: TGTGCCAGCAGTCCGCGGACCGAACGGGGTACGCAGTATTTT.

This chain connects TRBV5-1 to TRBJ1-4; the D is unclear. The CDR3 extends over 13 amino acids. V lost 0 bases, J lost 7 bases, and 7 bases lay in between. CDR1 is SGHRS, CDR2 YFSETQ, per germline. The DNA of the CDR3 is TGCGCCAGCAGCTTGGGCCAGAGTGAAAAACTGTTTTTT. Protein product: CASSLGQSEKLFF.

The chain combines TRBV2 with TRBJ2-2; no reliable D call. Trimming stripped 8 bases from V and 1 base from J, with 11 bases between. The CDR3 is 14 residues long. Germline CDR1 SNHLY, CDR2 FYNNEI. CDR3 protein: CASSSVENTGELFF. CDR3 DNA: TGTGCCAGCTCATCCGTCGAGAACACCGGGGAGCTGTTTTTT.

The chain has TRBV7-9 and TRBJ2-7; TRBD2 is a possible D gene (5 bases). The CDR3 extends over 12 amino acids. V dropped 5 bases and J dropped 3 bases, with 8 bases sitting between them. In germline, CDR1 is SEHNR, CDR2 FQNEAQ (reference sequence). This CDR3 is CASSLRDYEQYF. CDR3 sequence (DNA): TGTGCCAGCAGCCTACGGGACTACGAGCAGTACTTC. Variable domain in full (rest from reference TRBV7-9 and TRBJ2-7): DTGVSQNPRHKITKRGQNVTFRCDPISEHNRLYWYRQTLGQGPEFLTYFQNEAQLEKSRLLSDRFSAERPKGSFSTLEIQRTEQGDSAMYLCASSLRDYEQYFGPGTRLTVT.

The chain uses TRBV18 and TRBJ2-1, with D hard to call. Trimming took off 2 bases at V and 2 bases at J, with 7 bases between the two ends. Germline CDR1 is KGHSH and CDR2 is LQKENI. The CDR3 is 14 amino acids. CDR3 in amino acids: CASSPGYTYNEQFF. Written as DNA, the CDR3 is TGTGCCAGCTCACCAGGGTATACCTACAATGAGCAGTTCTTC.

This CDR3 reads CASSVGEYRTAKETQYF. DNA for the CDR3: TGCGCCAGCAGCGTCGGGGAGTACCGGACAGCAAAAGAGACCCAGTACTTC. The chain combines TRBV5-1 with TRBJ2-5; D is perhaps TRBD1 (6 bases). The germline gives CDR1 SGHRS, CDR2 YFSETQ. This CDR3 has 17 amino acids. Trimming removed 4 bases from V and 3 bases from J, with 22 bases in between.

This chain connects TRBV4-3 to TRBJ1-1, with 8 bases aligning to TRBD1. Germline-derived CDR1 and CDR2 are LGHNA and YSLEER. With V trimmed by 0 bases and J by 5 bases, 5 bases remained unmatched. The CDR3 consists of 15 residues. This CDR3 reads CASSQDLRGLTEAFF. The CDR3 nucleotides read TGCGCCAGCAGCCAAGACCTCAGGGGGCTTACTGAAGCTTTCTTT.

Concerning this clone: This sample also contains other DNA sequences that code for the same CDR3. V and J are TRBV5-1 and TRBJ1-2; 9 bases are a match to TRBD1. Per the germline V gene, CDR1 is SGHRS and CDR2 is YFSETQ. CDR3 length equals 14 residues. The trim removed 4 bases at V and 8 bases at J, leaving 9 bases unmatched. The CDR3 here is CASSLGGQGYGYTF. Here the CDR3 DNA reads TGCGCCAGCAGCCTGGGAGGACAGGGGTACGGCTACACCTTC. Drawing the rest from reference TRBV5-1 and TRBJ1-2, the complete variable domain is KAGVTQTPRYLIKTRGQQVTLSCSPISGHRSVSWYQQTPGQGLQFLFEYFSETQRNKGNFPGRFSGRQFSNSRSEMNVSTLELGDSALYLCASSLGGQGYGYTFGSGTRLTVV.

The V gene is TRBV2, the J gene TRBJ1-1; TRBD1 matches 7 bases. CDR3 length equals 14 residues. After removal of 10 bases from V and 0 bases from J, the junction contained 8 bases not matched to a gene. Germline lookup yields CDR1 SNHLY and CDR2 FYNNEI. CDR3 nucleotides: TGTGCCACCCCGCCGGGACAGTTGAACACTGAAGCTTTCTTT. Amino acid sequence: CATPPGQLNTEAFF.

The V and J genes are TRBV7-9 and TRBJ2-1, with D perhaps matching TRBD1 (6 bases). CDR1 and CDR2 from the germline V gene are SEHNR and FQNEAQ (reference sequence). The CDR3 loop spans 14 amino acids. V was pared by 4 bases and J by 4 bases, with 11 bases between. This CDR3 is CASSCYGTYNEQFF. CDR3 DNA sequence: TGTGCCAGCAGCTGTTACGGGACATACAATGAGCAGTTCTTC.

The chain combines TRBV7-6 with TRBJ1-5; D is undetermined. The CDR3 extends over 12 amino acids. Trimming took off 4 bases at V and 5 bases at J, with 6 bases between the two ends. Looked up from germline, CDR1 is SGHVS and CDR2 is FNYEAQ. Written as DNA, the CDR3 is TGTGCCAGCAGCTCACTTGATCAGCCCCAGCATTTT. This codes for CASSSLDQPQHF.

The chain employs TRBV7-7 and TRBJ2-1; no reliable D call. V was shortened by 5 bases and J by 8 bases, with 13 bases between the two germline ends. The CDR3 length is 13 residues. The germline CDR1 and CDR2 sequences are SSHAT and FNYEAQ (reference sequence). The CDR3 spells CASSKTDLDEQFF. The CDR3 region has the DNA TGTGCCAGCAGCAAGACTGACTTGGATGAGCAGTTCTTC. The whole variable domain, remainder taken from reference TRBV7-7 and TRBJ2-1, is GAGVSQSPRYKVTKRGQDVTLRCDPISSHATLYWYQQALGQGPEFLTYFNYEAQPDKSGLPSDRFSAERPEGSISTLTIQRTEQRDSAMYRCASSKTDLDEQFFGPGTRLTVL.

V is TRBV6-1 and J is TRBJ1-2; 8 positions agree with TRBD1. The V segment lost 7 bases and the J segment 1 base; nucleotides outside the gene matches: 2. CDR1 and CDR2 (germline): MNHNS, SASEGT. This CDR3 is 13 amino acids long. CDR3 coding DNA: TGTGCCAGCAACAGGGGGGATAACTATGGCTACACCTTC. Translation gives CASNRGDNYGYTF.

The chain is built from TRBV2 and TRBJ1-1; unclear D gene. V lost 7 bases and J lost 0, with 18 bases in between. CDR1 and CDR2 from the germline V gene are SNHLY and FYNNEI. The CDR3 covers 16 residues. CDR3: CASIGEQVKMNTEAFF. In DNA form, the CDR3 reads TGTGCCAGCATTGGGGAACAAGTAAAAATGAACACTGAAGCTTTCTTT.